This is a list of T cell receptor beta chains from one sample in a study of T cell responses to AZD1222 COVID-19 vaccine. The table came from immunoSEQ multiplex PCR; TCRdb's copy has only in-frame clones and leaves some out. The sample contains roughly 120,000 clones, about 90% of which appear only once. The sample in question was peripheral blood, obtained on day 0 of AZD1222 vaccination. All receptors come from an adult in good health. Both conserved end residues are trimmed from each CDR3.

v_gene: TRBV6-6
j_gene: TRBJ1-3
CDR3aa: ASSYSGVPKWV

v_gene: TRBV6-1
j_gene: TRBJ1-1
CDR3aa: ASSERRKGNTEAF

v_gene: TRBV30
j_gene: TRBJ1-2
CDR3aa: AWLGTGVYGYT

v_gene: TRBV29-1
j_gene: TRBJ2-3
CDR3aa: SLGPSTRTDTQY

v_gene: TRBV2
j_gene: TRBJ2-7
CDR3aa: AIRTYEQY

v_gene: TRBV2
j_gene: TRBJ1-2
CDR3aa: AREEEGALRGYT

v_gene: TRBV12-3/TRBV12-4
j_gene: TRBJ1-2
CDR3aa: ASTGRLNYGYT

v_gene: TRBV3-1/TRBV3-2
j_gene: TRBJ1-5
CDR3aa: ASSPEGRRPQH

v_gene: TRBV7-3
j_gene: TRBJ2-7
CDR3aa: ASSLGVGLRPYEQY

v_gene: TRBV2
j_gene: TRBJ2-1
CDR3aa: ASREKSYNEQF

v_gene: TRBV19
j_gene: TRBJ2-1
CDR3aa: ATRPHRGDEQF

v_gene: TRBV19
j_gene: TRBJ1-5
CDR3aa: ASSSGQPQH

v_gene: TRBV11-1
j_gene: TRBJ2-1
CDR3aa: ASSAQGLNEQF

v_gene: TRBV28
j_gene: TRBJ2-7
CDR3aa: ASSLVHRGQYEQY

v_gene: TRBV29-1
j_gene: TRBJ2-1
CDR3aa: SAIHNEQF

v_gene: TRBV5-4
j_gene: TRBJ1-1
CDR3aa: ASSLFGSGTANTEAF

v_gene: TRBV20-1
j_gene: TRBJ1-1
CDR3aa: SARTGLPHF

v_gene: TRBV28
j_gene: TRBJ1-2
CDR3aa: ASSVSYGYT

v_gene: TRBV5-1
j_gene: TRBJ1-4
CDR3aa: ASSLIPGTAQELF

v_gene: TRBV6-4
j_gene: TRBJ1-2
CDR3aa: ASSRQGSGYNYGYT

v_gene: TRBV12-3/TRBV12-4
j_gene: TRBJ2-1
CDR3aa: ATRTSGNEQF

v_gene: TRBV6-5
j_gene: TRBJ1-2
CDR3aa: ASSYPTGGDYGYT

v_gene: TRBV7-6
j_gene: TRBJ1-3
CDR3aa: ASSSTTGSLGGNTIY